Included here is one T cell receptor (beta chain) sequence, with context. The participants were between about 18 and 90 years old and came from under 25 US areas. Trimming took off 8 bases at V and 7 bases at J, with 21 bases between the two ends. The germline CDR1 and CDR2 sequences are LNHDA and SQIVND (reference sequence). CDR3 length equals 15 residues. The sample comes from a study of blood T cell repertoires in COVID-19. TCRdb's table, derived via immunoSEQ multiplex PCR, lists solely in-frame clones and lacks some. The sample gives nearly 350,000 clones, roughly 87% of which show up once; roughly 1% is in the top ten.

Sequencing was carried out using PBMCs or T cells enriched from blood (not recorded which). J is TRBJ1-5 and V is TRBV19; a weak D match, TRBD1 (5 bases). This clonotype originated in a woman in her twenties or thirties who had recovered from COVID-19. CDR3 residues: CASQASGVGRQPQHF. For the CDR3, the DNA is TGTGCCAGTCAAGCGTCGGGGGTGGGACGGCAGCCCCAGCATTTT. The complete variable domain, with remaining parts taken from reference TRBV19 and TRBJ1-5, reads DGGITQSPKYLFRKEGQNVTLSCEQNLNHDAMYWYRQDPGQGLRLIYYSQIVNDFQKGDIAEGYSVSREKKESFPLTVTSAQKNPTAFYLCASQASGVGRQPQHFGDGTRLSIL.